Following are 25 T cell receptor beta chains from one sample sequenced in a study of T cells in Graves' hyperthyroidism and ophthalmopathy. RNA transcripts served as the template for amplifying TCR beta CDR3 regions. Using the HTBI primer set, a first-round RT-PCR was run on the TCR CDR3. TCRdb itself ran the multiplex PCR reads through MiXCR, one entry per CDR3 protein. The sample contains fewer than 700,000 distinct CDR3 sequences, under 20% of which appear only once. Sequencing was done on a sample of blood. These receptors came from a woman in her twenties or thirties with Graves' hyperthyroidism.

The chain couples TRBV7-6 to TRBJ2-3; 13 bases line up with TRBD2. Germline values: CDR1 SGHVS, CDR2 FNYEAQ. The ends lost 6 bases at V and 2 bases at J; junction bases unmatched: 11. The CDR3 is made up of 18 amino acids. This CDR3 is CASRTGGGTSGITDTQYF. The DNA of the CDR3 is TGTGCCAGCAGGACGGGGGGCGGGACTAGCGGGATCACAGATACGCAGTATTTT.

This clonotype has ten or more counts. J is TRBJ2-7 and V is TRBV28; 7 bases are shared with TRBD2. Germline loops: CDR1 MDHEN, CDR2 SYDVKM. Trimming took 7 bases from V and 3 from J; bases not matched to a gene: 12. This CDR3 region has 15 residues. The CDR3 loop reads CASNPLGRGGYEQYF. The CDR3 DNA sequence: TGTGCCAGCAATCCCCTTGGGAGGGGTGGCTACGAGCAGTACTTC.

This clonotype was picked up many times. This chain links TRBV2 with TRBJ1-2; TRBD1 aligns across 8 bases. Germline loops: CDR1 SNHLY, CDR2 FYNNEI. The CDR3 sequence is 12 residues long. J gave up 6 bases and V 3 bases, and 0 bases lay outside the gene matches. CDR3 amino acids: CASSETGDGYTF. CDR3 nucleotides: TGTGCCAGCAGTGAGACAGGGGATGGCTACACCTTC.

This clonotype was recorded many times. The genes are TRBV30 and TRBJ1-4, with D maybe TRBD1 (6 bases). CDR3 length: 13 amino acids. Germline V gene lookup returns CDR1 GTSNPN and CDR2 SVGIG (reference sequence). Trimming stripped 3 bases from V and 8 bases from J, with 13 bases between. In nucleotides, the CDR3 is TGTGCCTGGAGCGGACAGTTTGGCGAAAAACTGTTTTTT. This sequence encodes CAWSGQFGEKLFF.

J is TRBJ2-3 and V is TRBV4-1, with 7 bases lining up with TRBD2. V trimming: 2 bases; J trimming: 6 bases; junction bases outside the gene matches: 5. This CDR3 region has 14 residues. CDR1 and CDR2 from the germline V gene are MGHRA and YSYEKL. This CDR3 is CASSQRLADDTQYF. For the CDR3, the DNA is TGCGCCAGCAGCCAACGACTAGCAGATGATACGCAGTATTTT.

This clonotype has a count of ten or more. The V call is TRBV29-1, the J call TRBJ1-1, with 7 positions matching TRBD1. This CDR3 comprises 15 residues. CDR1 and CDR2 from the germline V gene are SQVTM and ANQGSEA. With V trimmed by 2 bases and J by 3 bases, 9 bases remained unmatched. The CDR3 loop reads CSVELAGGGYTEAFF. The DNA of the CDR3 is TGCAGCGTTGAACTTGCAGGGGGTGGGTACACTGAAGCTTTCTTT.

This clonotype was observed many times. This chain joins TRBV20-1 and TRBJ2-1, with D possibly TRBD1 on 7 matching bases. This CDR3 is 12 amino acids long. Germline V gives CDR1 DFQATT, CDR2 SNEGSKA (reference sequence). Trimming stripped 5 bases from V and 6 bases from J, with 11 bases between. The CDR3 spells CSAGRTGNEQFF. For the CDR3, the DNA is TGCAGTGCTGGGAGGACAGGCAATGAGCAGTTCTTC.

This chain links TRBV27 with TRBJ2-7, with D maybe TRBD2 (6 bases). Germline CDR1 reads MNHEY; CDR2 reads SMNVEV (reference sequence). This CDR3 has 16 amino acids. V gave up 2 bases and J gave up 1 base, with 15 bases separating them. CDR3 nucleotide sequence: TGTGCCAGCAGTTTAAGGAGCGGGTTTTCGTCCTACGAGCAGTACTTC. This encodes CASSLRSGFSSYEQYF.

In this sample, this clonotype turned up many times. V gene TRBV5-1 combines with J gene TRBJ1-4, with TRBD1 matching 11 bases. The CDR3 is 14 amino acids. The ends lost 2 bases at V and 8 bases at J; junction bases unmatched: 2. Germline V lookup: CDR1 SGHRS, CDR2 YFSETQ. The CDR3 reads CASSFGTGGEKLFF. The CDR3 DNA follows: TGCGCCAGCAGCTTTGGGACAGGGGGAGAAAAACTGTTTTTT.

This clonotype has at least ten counts. This chain uses TRBV28 with TRBJ2-7; the D is unclear. The germline V gene has CDR1 MDHEN and CDR2 SYDVKM. Trimming stripped 4 bases from V and 3 bases from J, with 10 bases between. The CDR3 sequence is 13 residues long. Here the CDR3 reads CASSSQLSYEQYF. The CDR3 DNA reads TGTGCCAGCAGTTCTCAGCTTAGCTACGAGCAGTACTTC.

CDR3 sequence (DNA): TGTGCCAGCAGCTTAAAGGGGGGTAGCAATCAGCCCCAGCATTTT. Its translation: CASSLKGGSNQPQHF. The V call is TRBV11-1, the J call TRBJ1-5, with a possible D match to TRBD1 (6 bases). The CDR3 runs to 15 residues. Germline V gives CDR1 SGHAT, CDR2 FQDESV (reference sequence). V was clipped by 2 bases and J by 0 bases, with 8 bases between them. Looking up the rest from reference TRBV11-1 and TRBJ1-5 gives the full variable domain: EAEVAQSPRYKITEKSQAVAFWCDPISGHATLYWYRQILGQGPELLVQFQDESVVDDSQLPKDRFSAERLKGVDSTLKIQPAELGDSAMYLCASSLKGGSNQPQHFGDGTRLSIL.

At least ten counts were recorded for this clonotype. V usage is TRBV9 and J usage is TRBJ1-1; the D is unclear. CDR1 and CDR2 from the germline V gene are SGDLS and YYNGEE. V lost 2 bases and J 1 base, leaving 9 bases between the germline ends. This CDR3 is built from 14 residues. DNA of the CDR3: TGTGCCAGCAGCGTGACCTCAGAGAACACTGAAGCTTTCTTT. As protein: CASSVTSENTEAFF. The whole variable domain, filled in from reference TRBV9 and TRBJ1-1, reads DSGVTQTPKHLITATGQRVTLRCSPRSGDLSVYWYQQSLDQGLQFLIQYYNGEERAKGNILERFSAQQFPDLHSELNLSSLELGDSALYFCASSVTSENTEAFFGQGTRLTVV.

This clonotype was counted at least ten times. The chain is built from TRBV5-1 and TRBJ2-7; D is possibly TRBD1 (5 bases). Germline CDR1 is SGHRS and CDR2 is YFSETQ. Between the trimmed V and J ends, which lost 4 bases and 2 bases, there was a span of 19 bases. The CDR3 has 16 residues. The CDR3 DNA is TGCGCCAGCAGCCGACCGCCGTTGGACAAGACCTACGAGCAGTACTTC. Amino acids: CASSRPPLDKTYEQYF.

The sample holds a few counts of this clonotype. V gene TRBV7-9 combines with J gene TRBJ1-4; no firm D call. The V and J ends lost 1 base and 2 bases respectively, with 8 bases between them. Germline assignment: CDR1 SEHNR and CDR2 FQNEAQ (reference sequence). The CDR3 has 15 residues. The CDR3 nucleotides are TGTGCCAGCAGCTTAGGGTCGGCTACTAATGAAAAACTGTTTTTT. Protein sequence: CASSLGSATNEKLFF.

This clonotype appeared many times. V is TRBV2 and J is TRBJ2-1, with D perhaps TRBD2 (6 bases). There are 16 residues in the CDR3. CDR1 and CDR2 from the germline V gene are SNHLY and FYNNEI. V was cut by 7 bases and J by 0 bases, with 16 bases left in between. CDR3 sequence (DNA): TGTGCCAGCACCGGGGTGGGACTCCGCTCCTACAATGAGCAGTTCTTC. Translated, it gives CASTGVGLRSYNEQFF.

The table lists this clonotype with a few counts. CDR3 sequence (DNA): TGTGCCAGCAGCTTGAGCCGGGGGGAAAACATTCAGTACTTC. The encoded protein is CASSLSRGENIQYF. The rearrangement links TRBV7-2 to TRBJ2-4, with 7 bases fitting TRBD2. CDR3 length equals 14 residues. Germline CDR1 and CDR2: SGHTA and FQGNSA. V lost 3 bases to trimming and J lost 5 bases; unmatched junction nucleotides: 4.

This clonotype was detected a few times. V and J are TRBV30 and TRBJ1-2, with a weak D call TRBD1 (5 bases). Trimming left V 2 bases short and J 6 bases short, with 10 bases between. The CDR3 runs 12 residues. Germline V gene sequence: CDR1 GTSNPN, CDR2 SVGIG (reference sequence). CDR3 sequence: CAWSSGGDGYTF. The DNA of the CDR3 is TGTGCCTGGAGTTCGGGGGGGGATGGCTACACCTTC.

This clonotype was detected a few times. The V gene is TRBV14, the J gene TRBJ2-1; 11 bases line up with TRBD2. V was pared by 4 bases and J by 7 bases, with 9 bases of the junction left unmatched. The germline V gene has CDR1 SGHDN and CDR2 FVKESK. CDR3 length equals 16 residues. CDR3 in DNA: TGTGCCAGCAGCCCGACTATAGCGGGAGGGAAGAATGAGCAGTTCTTC. It specifies CASSPTIAGGKNEQFF.

In its sample, this clonotype was seen a few times. The rearrangement uses TRBV10-1 and TRBJ1-4, with TRBD1 identical over 9 bases. The CDR3 is 13 residues long. V lost 8 bases to trimming and J lost 8 bases; unmatched junction nucleotides: 6. Looked up from germline, CDR1 is WNHNN and CDR2 is SYGVQD (reference sequence). In nucleotides, the CDR3 is TGCGCCAGCGTACAGGGGGCAGGGGAAAAACTGTTTTTT. Encoded protein: CASVQGAGEKLFF.

In this sample, this clonotype turned up many times. This rearrangement joins TRBV2 to TRBJ2-3; D is ambiguous. Germline V gene sequence: CDR1 SNHLY, CDR2 FYNNEI. This CDR3 has 14 residues. Trimming removed 2 bases at V and 2 bases at J, with 8 bases between. The CDR3 loop is CASSEIPVTDTQYF. The CDR3 DNA is TGTGCCAGCAGTGAAATCCCAGTCACAGATACGCAGTATTTT.

This clonotype was counted ten times or more. The V and J genes are TRBV2 and TRBJ2-1; the D gene is possibly TRBD1 (5 bases). Trimming took 6 bases from V and 9 from J, leaving 12 bases between them. Germline V gene data show CDR1 as SNHLY and CDR2 as FYNNEI. The CDR3 is 12 residues long. The CDR3 nucleotides are TGTGCCAGCAGCGGCGACAGCCCTGAGCAGTTCTTC. It specifies CASSGDSPEQFF.

This clonotype was observed many times. This chain connects TRBV28 to TRBJ1-1; TRBD1 agrees at 8 bases. V shed 5 bases and J 3 bases; nucleotides not matched to a gene: 8. There are 15 residues in the CDR3. CDR1 and CDR2 (germline): MDHEN, SYDVKM. The CDR3 sequence: CASSAGGGGYTEAFF. The CDR3 nucleotides are TGTGCCAGCAGTGCAGGGGGCGGCGGCTACACTGAAGCTTTCTTT. Full variable domain (outside the CDR3, taken from reference TRBV28 and TRBJ1-1): DVKVTQSSRYLVKRTGEKVFLECVQDMDHENMFWYRQDPGLGLRLIYFSYDVKMKEKGDIPEGYSVSREKKERFSLILESASTNQTSMYLCASSAGGGGYTEAFFGQGTRLTVV.

This clonotype was picked up a small number of times. The chain uses TRBV6-1 and TRBJ2-1; 7 nucleotides agree with TRBD2. J was trimmed by 5 bases and V by 6 bases; bases with no gene match: 16. The germline CDR1 and CDR2 sequences are MNHNS and SASEGT. The CDR3 runs 17 residues. CDR3 DNA sequence: TGTGCCAGCAGGAATGGTCCTTGGGCTAGCGGTAACAATGAGCAGTTCTTC. Its translation is CASRNGPWASGNNEQFF.

For this clonotype: At one of its ends the junction is not consistent with the germline gene, which may arise from a read error. J is TRBJ2-5 and V is TRBV27; tentatively, D is TRBD2 (6 bases). Germline-derived CDR1 and CDR2 are MNHEY and SMNVEV (reference sequence). This CDR3 contains 13 residues. CDR3 region: CASTYYPGLPEDF. The CDR3, as DNA: TGTGCCAGCACCTACTATCCGGGACTTCCGGAGGACTTC.

In its sample, this clonotype was seen many times. This sequence joins TRBV20-1 and TRBJ2-7; possible D gene TRBD1, 5 bases. V was trimmed by 6 bases and J by 0 bases, leaving 15 bases between them. Germline lookup yields CDR1 DFQATT and CDR2 SNEGSKA (reference sequence). This CDR3 is 14 amino acids long. CDR3 residues: CSAGGHESSYEQYF. DNA for the CDR3: TGCAGTGCGGGCGGACACGAGAGCTCCTACGAGCAGTACTTC.